This T cell receptor (beta chain) was recorded in a study of shared clonotypes between healthy human individuals. Findings and limits, study-wide: Naive CD4 clonotypes were shared across a handful of donors at 4% to 5%.

The repertoire was sequenced with immunoSEQ multiplex PCR; TCRdb's copy has only in-frame clones and lacks some. The data show approximately 2,000,000 clones, less than 95% seen once. From germline, CDR1 is KGHSH and CDR2 LQKENI. The length of the CDR3 is 13 residues. About this clone: Antigen: not known. One junction end does not reproduce the germline sequence, and a read error may be involved.

Specimen: naive CD4+ T cells from PBMCs. The subset: CD45RA+ positively selected. This rearrangement joins TRBV18 to TRBJ1-2; no definite D call. This receptor was identified in a man between 18 and 29 years old in good health. Some clones in this sample may be carry-over from other donors' samples. In nucleotides, the CDR3 is TGTGTCAGCTCACCCGACTCAGCCGGCGGCTACACCTTC. This codes for CVSSPDSAGGYTF.